These 30 T cell receptor beta chains originate from one sample sequenced in a study of CD8 T cells in Susac syndrome (dated by TCRdb to about 2019). Preparation of the library involved the immunoSEQ multiplex PCR assay. RNA was extracted with the RNeasy kit and roughly 0.45 to 1 ug was reverse transcribed using random hexamers. TCRdb applied fastp at Q25 and MiXCR to the public reads, then kept only in-frame beta chains. Entries are consolidated by CDR3 protein sequence, retaining the most common genes and DNA. Recorded for this sample are about 120,000 distinct CDR3 sequences; 92% of them occurred a single time. 0.12% of the sample is held by the ten biggest clonotypes. The sequencing sample was made of CD8+ T cells from PBMCs. These receptors all come from a human donor in good health.

The chain carries TRBV6-2 or TRBV6-3 and TRBJ2-5, with 9 bases matching TRBD2. Germline V CDR1 and CDR2: MNHEY, SVGEGT. The CDR3 loop spans 13 amino acids. V lost 6 bases to trimming and J lost 5 bases; unmatched junction nucleotides: 4. DNA for the CDR3: TGTGCCAGCAGGAACGCGGGGGGGGAGACCCAGTACTTC. Its translation is CASRNAGGETQYF.

This clonotype was recorded once. The rearrangement links TRBV6-6 to TRBJ2-1; unclear D gene. With 0 bases removed from V and 9 bases from J, the gap between germline ends came to 15 bases. In germline, CDR1 is MNHNY, CDR2 SVGAGI (reference sequence). The CDR3 sequence is 15 residues long. The CDR3 loop reads CASSYSQTIRSEQFF. DNA of the CDR3: TGTGCCAGCAGTTACTCCCAGACCATTCGAAGTGAGCAGTTCTTC.

J is TRBJ2-3 and V is TRBV5-1, with D unresolved. The CDR3 sequence is 16 residues long. V shed 0 bases and J shed 0 bases, with 11 bases lying between them. CDR1 SGHRS and CDR2 YFSETQ come from the germline V gene. The DNA of the CDR3 is TGCGCCAGCAGCTTGGAGGCGGCATCTAGCACAGATACGCAGTATTTT. It translates to CASSLEAASSTDTQYF.

V and J are TRBV9 and TRBJ1-2; no firm D call. Germline values: CDR1 SGDLS, CDR2 YYNGEE. V was pared by 4 bases and J by 7 bases, with 11 bases between. The CDR3 covers 12 residues. This CDR3 reads CASSSGLAGYTF. The CDR3 bases are TGTGCCAGCAGCTCGGGTTTGGCTGGCTACACCTTC.

This rearrangement joins TRBV2 to TRBJ1-2; D gene ambiguous. V gave up 7 bases and J gave up 7 bases, with 13 bases separating them. CDR1 SNHLY and CDR2 FYNNEI come from the germline V gene. This CDR3 has 12 residues. CDR3 nucleotide sequence: TGTGCCAGCATCCTTAATAGGGCTGGCTACACCTTC. This encodes CASILNRAGYTF. Full variable domain (missing parts from reference TRBV2 and TRBJ1-2): EPEVTQTPSHQVTQMGQEVILRCVPISNHLYFYWYRQILGQKVEFLVSFYNNEISEKSEIFDDQFSVERPDGSNFTLKIRSTKLEDSAMYFCASILNRAGYTFGSGTRLTVV.

V and J are TRBV7-2 and TRBJ2-5; D is ambiguous. CDR1 is SGHTA, CDR2 FQGNSA, per germline. With 5 bases removed from V and 0 bases from J, the gap between germline ends came to 7 bases. The CDR3 contains 13 residues. The CDR3 nucleotides read TGTGCCAGCAGCCGTCAGTACCAAGAGACCCAGTACTTC. Its translation is CASSRQYQETQYF.

This rearrangement joins TRBV12-3 or TRBV12-4 to TRBJ2-1; D remains unclear. With 3 bases removed from V and 7 bases from J, the gap between germline ends came to 10 bases. This CDR3 is built from 13 residues. The CDR3 DNA follows: TGTGCCAGCAGTTTTGCCCGGATGAATGAGCAGTTCTTC. Translation: CASSFARMNEQFF.

This chain links TRBV5-1 with TRBJ1-2; tentative D call: TRBD1 (6 bases). CDR1 is SGHRS and CDR2 is YFSETQ in the germline V gene. V was pared by 5 bases and J by 2 bases, with 28 bases between. The CDR3 loop spans 19 amino acids. The CDR3 DNA follows: TGCGCCAGCAGGGGGGCCGGGACCCCCACTGCGAGTCCCAACTATGGCTACACCTTC. It yields the protein CASRGAGTPTASPNYGYTF.

This clonotype has a handful of counts. The chain recombines TRBV7-2 with TRBJ2-7; D is uncertain. V was cut by 5 bases and J by 4 bases, with 6 bases left in between. This CDR3 is built from 11 residues. The germline V gene encodes CDR1 SGHTA and CDR2 FQGNSA. The CDR3 loop is CASSPKYEQYF. Written as DNA, the CDR3 is TGTGCCAGCAGCCCGAAGTACGAGCAGTACTTC.

The V call is TRBV20-1, the J call TRBJ2-7; D perhaps matches TRBD2 (6 bases). The germline V gene has CDR1 DFQATT and CDR2 SNEGSKA (reference sequence). The CDR3 sequence is 14 residues long. The V end was cut by 0 bases, the J end by 6 bases, with 15 bases between. CDR3 region: CSARDLSLASEQYF. The CDR3 DNA sequence: TGCAGTGCTAGAGATCTTAGTCTAGCGAGCGAGCAGTACTTC.

The chain employs TRBV29-1 and TRBJ2-1; the match to TRBD1 covers 9 bases. The CDR3 is 13 amino acids. J lost 1 base, V lost 6 bases, and 1 base had no gene match. Germline V gives CDR1 SQVTM, CDR2 ANQGSEA. CDR3 in DNA: TGCAGCGTCGACAGGGGGTCCTACAATGAGCAGTTCTTC. This codes for CSVDRGSYNEQFF.

This sequence joins TRBV7-9 and TRBJ2-1, with 10 bases fitting TRBD2. V dropped 5 bases and J dropped 6; count of bases not matched to a gene: 7. The CDR3 totals 15 residues. Germline lookup yields CDR1 SEHNR and CDR2 FQNEAQ (reference sequence). The CDR3 nucleotides read TGTGCCAGCAGCCCTACTAGCGGGGAAAGCAATGAGCAGTTCTTC. It yields the protein CASSPTSGESNEQFF.

This chain connects TRBV29-1 to TRBJ1-2; D remains unclear. Trimming stripped 7 bases from V and 8 bases from J, with 14 bases between. CDR3 size: 11 residues. Germline V CDR1 and CDR2: SQVTM, ANQGSEA. Here the CDR3 DNA reads TGCAGCGCTCAGGCCGGGAGGGGCTACACCTTC. Translating it yields CSAQAGRGYTF.

In its sample, this clonotype was seen once. The V gene is TRBV20-1, the J gene TRBJ2-3; 8 bases map to TRBD2. V trimming: 6 bases; J trimming: 0 bases; junction bases outside the gene matches: 8. CDR1 and CDR2 (germline): DFQATT, SNEGSKA (reference sequence). The CDR3 consists of 15 residues. CDR3: CSAATSGLSTDTQYF. CDR3 DNA sequence: TGCAGTGCCGCCACTAGCGGTCTAAGCACAGATACGCAGTATTTT.

The chain recombines TRBV4-3 with TRBJ2-1, with 9 bases that match TRBD1. There are 16 residues in the CDR3. V trimming: 6 bases; J trimming: 0 bases; junction bases outside the gene matches: 6. CDR1 and CDR2 from the germline V gene are LGHNA and YSLEER. CDR3 nucleotides: TGCGCCAGCAGACAGGGGGCGGGGTCCTCCTACAATGAGCAGTTCTTC. Encoded protein: CASRQGAGSSYNEQFF.

The J gene is TRBJ2-5, the V gene TRBV29-1, with D maybe TRBD2 (5 bases). V lost 8 bases to trimming and J lost 3 bases, with 16 bases between them. The CDR3 totals 13 residues. Germline V gene lookup returns CDR1 SQVTM and CDR2 ANQGSEA. This CDR3 is CSLLPSGKETQYF. CDR3 bases: TGCAGCTTGTTGCCAAGCGGAAAAGAGACCCAGTACTTC.

This chain uses TRBV20-1 with TRBJ1-5; TRBD1 aligns across 9 bases. The trim removed 6 bases at V and 5 bases at J, leaving 11 bases unmatched. The CDR3 has 15 amino acids. From germline, CDR1 is DFQATT and CDR2 SNEGSKA (reference sequence). The CDR3 loop reads CSATATGGNDQPQHF. In DNA, the CDR3 is TGCAGTGCCACAGCAACAGGGGGCAATGATCAGCCCCAGCATTTT.

J is TRBJ1-5 and V is TRBV5-6; weak D call: TRBD1 (6 bases). This CDR3 comprises 14 residues. Per germline, CDR1 SGHDT and CDR2 YYEEEE. The V end lost 0 bases, the J end lost 7 bases, and 11 bases lay between the germline ends. The CDR3 DNA reads TGTGCCAGCAGCTTGGGAACAGGGCTACAGCCCCAGCATTTT. This translates into CASSLGTGLQPQHF.

The count of this clonotype is one. The V and J genes are TRBV6-2 or TRBV6-3 and TRBJ2-7; D is unclear. The germline V gene has CDR1 MNHEY and CDR2 SVGEGT. The CDR3 consists of 15 residues. Trimming pared 5 bases from V and 0 bases from J, leaving 14 bases between. CDR3: CASSKPRASSYEQYF. The CDR3 DNA follows: TGTGCCAGCAGTAAACCCCGAGCCAGCTCCTACGAGCAGTACTTC.

The chain carries TRBV5-6 and TRBJ2-1; 14 bases match TRBD2. The CDR3 loop spans 19 amino acids. Germline loops: CDR1 SGHDT, CDR2 YYEEEE. The trim removed 3 bases at V and 6 bases at J, leaving 14 bases unmatched. The CDR3 spells CASSSSGLAGGSWGNEQFF. Written as DNA, the CDR3 is TGTGCCAGCAGCTCCTCCGGACTAGCGGGAGGCTCCTGGGGCAATGAGCAGTTCTTC.

The chain is built from TRBV5-1 and TRBJ2-1, with D possibly called TRBD1 or TRBD2 (5 bases each). Trimming pared 5 bases from V and 5 bases from J, leaving 17 bases between. CDR3 length equals 15 residues. Germline lookup yields CDR1 SGHRS and CDR2 YFSETQ. DNA for the CDR3: TGCGCCAGCAGTTCCTCCTCTCAGGGAGACAATGAGCAGTTCTTC. Protein: CASSSSSQGDNEQFF.

The V and J genes are TRBV5-1 and TRBJ1-2; D remains ambiguous. The length of the CDR3 is 14 residues. V was cut by 1 base and J by 4 bases, with 11 bases left in between. Germline V gene data show CDR1 as SGHRS and CDR2 as YFSETQ. The CDR3: CASSLTAGSYGYTF. CDR3 in DNA: TGCGCCAGCAGCTTGACAGCAGGAAGCTATGGCTACACCTTC.

This chain uses TRBV12-5 with TRBJ1-5; no clear D. Trimming cost V 5 bases and J 3 bases, with 14 bases left between them. The CDR3 sequence is 15 residues long. CDR1 LGHNT and CDR2 FRNRAP come from the germline V gene. CDR3 loop: CASGPSGRLNQPQHF. As DNA, the CDR3 is TGTGCTAGTGGTCCCTCCGGGCGGCTCAATCAGCCCCAGCATTTT.

The chain links TRBV5-1 to TRBJ2-2; no clear D gene. The CDR3 has 14 amino acids. CDR1 is SGHRS and CDR2 is YFSETQ in the germline V gene. The V and J ends lost 4 bases and 3 bases respectively, with 10 bases between them. The CDR3: CASSDDTYTGELFF. The CDR3 DNA reads TGCGCCAGCAGCGACGACACCTACACCGGGGAGCTGTTTTTT. The full variable domain, with the rest looked up from reference TRBV5-1 and TRBJ2-2, is KAGVTQTPRYLIKTRGQQVTLSCSPISGHRSVSWYQQTPGQGLQFLFEYFSETQRNKGNFPGRFSGRQFSNSRSEMNVSTLELGDSALYLCASSDDTYTGELFFGEGSRLTVL.

The chain joins TRBV3-1 to TRBJ1-1, with D hard to call. The germline CDR1 and CDR2 sequences are LGHDT and YNNKEL (reference sequence). This CDR3 spans 14 amino acids. V dropped 0 bases and J dropped 1 base, with 6 bases sitting between them. The CDR3 DNA sequence: TGTGCCAGCAGCCAAGATAACTCGAACACTGAAGCTTTCTTT. Protein: CASSQDNSNTEAFF.

This clonotype was recorded a few times. V is TRBV20-1 and J is TRBJ1-5, with D hard to call. V was cut by 0 bases and J by 2 bases, with 14 bases left in between. Germline assignment: CDR1 DFQATT and CDR2 SNEGSKA (reference sequence). This CDR3 is 16 amino acids long. CDR3 DNA sequence: TGCAGTGCTAGAGATTCATCGGTCATTGGCAATCAGCCCCAGCATTTT. Protein: CSARDSSVIGNQPQHF.

V gene TRBV6-1 combines with J gene TRBJ2-7; 10 bases map to TRBD2. The CDR3 totals 13 residues. V lost 4 bases to trimming and J lost 4 bases; unmatched junction nucleotides: 1. Per the germline V gene, CDR1 is MNHNS and CDR2 is SASEGT. This CDR3 is CASSGAGGYEQYF. DNA for the CDR3: TGTGCCAGCAGTGGAGCGGGGGGGTACGAGCAGTACTTC.

This clonotype was seen only once. This chain connects TRBV7-9 to TRBJ1-1; D remains ambiguous. V gave up 4 bases and J gave up 10 bases, with 7 bases separating them. The CDR3 runs 10 residues. Germline V gene data show CDR1 as SEHNR and CDR2 as FQNEAQ (reference sequence). CDR3 sequence: CASSSVGAFF. The CDR3, as DNA: TGTGCCAGCAGCTCAGTAGGAGCTTTCTTT.

A single count supports this clonotype. The CDR3 is CASWGDTQYF. The CDR3 nucleotides are TGTGCCAGCTGGGGTGATACGCAGTATTTT. This chain uses TRBV6-2 or TRBV6-3 with TRBJ2-3; D is ambiguous. Trimming shortened V by 8 bases and J by 6 bases, and 6 bases separated the two germline ends. Germline CDR1 MNHEY, CDR2 SVGEGT. CDR3 length: 10 amino acids.

The rearrangement links TRBV5-4 to TRBJ1-1, with TRBD1 as a possible D gene (5 bases). Per germline, CDR1 SGHNT and CDR2 YYREEE (reference sequence). The CDR3 extends over 11 amino acids. The V and J ends lost 2 bases and 8 bases respectively, with 7 bases between them. In nucleotides, the CDR3 is TGTGCCAGCAGCTTCCGACAGGAAGCTTTCTTT. Translation gives CASSFRQEAFF. Based on the CDR3 plus reference TRBV5-4 and TRBJ1-1, the full variable domain is ETGVTQSPTHLIKTRGQQVTLRCSSQSGHNTVSWYQQALGQGPQFIFQYYREEENGRGNFPPRFSGLQFPNYSSELNVNALELDDSALYLCASSFRQEAFFGQGTRLTVV.